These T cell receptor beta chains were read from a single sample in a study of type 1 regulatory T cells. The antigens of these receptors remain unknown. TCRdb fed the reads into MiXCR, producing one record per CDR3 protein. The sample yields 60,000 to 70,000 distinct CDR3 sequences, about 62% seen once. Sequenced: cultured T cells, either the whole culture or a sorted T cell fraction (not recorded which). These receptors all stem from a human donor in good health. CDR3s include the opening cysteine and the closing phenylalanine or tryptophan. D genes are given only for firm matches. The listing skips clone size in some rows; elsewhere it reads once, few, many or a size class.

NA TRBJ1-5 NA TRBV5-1 CASSFGDHSNQPQHF TGCGCCAGCAGCTTTGGGGACCATAGCAATCAGCCCCAGCATTTT
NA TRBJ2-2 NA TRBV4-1 CASSLQTGALTGELFF TGCGCCAGCAGCCTACAGACCGGCGCCCTCACCGGGGAGCTGTTTTTT
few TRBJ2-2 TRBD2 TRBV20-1 CSARPSGSGTGELFF TGCAGTGCTAGACCAAGCGGGAGTGGCACCGGGGAGCTGTTTTTT
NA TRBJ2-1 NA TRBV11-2 CASSLWGRTSYNEQFF TGTGCCAGCAGCTTATGGGGAAGGACCTCCTACAATGAGCAGTTCTTC
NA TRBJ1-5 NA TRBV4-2 CASSQERKVQPQHF TGTGCCAGCAGCCAGGAAAGAAAGGTTCAGCCCCAGCATTTT
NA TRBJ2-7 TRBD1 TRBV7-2 CASSADRGRDEQYF TGTGCCAGCAGCGCGGACAGGGGGCGGGACGAGCAGTACTTC
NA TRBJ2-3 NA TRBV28 CASSLEGGTDTQYF TGTGCCAGCAGTTTAGAGGGCGGCACAGATACGCAGTATTTT
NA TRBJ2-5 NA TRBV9 CASSVRGAGTQETQYF TGTGCCAGCAGCGTAAGGGGAGCGGGGACACAAGAGACCCAGTACTTC
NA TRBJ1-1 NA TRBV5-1 CASSGPGPGTEAFF TGCGCCAGCAGCGGTCCGGGGCCCGGGACTGAAGCTTTCTTT
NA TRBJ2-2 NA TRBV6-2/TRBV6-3 CASSYFNLDPGELFF TGTGCCAGCAGTTATTTTAACCTCGATCCCGGGGAGCTGTTTTTT
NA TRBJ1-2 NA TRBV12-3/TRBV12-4 CATRWQGRANYGYTF TGTGCTACGCGCTGGCAGGGGCGAGCTAACTATGGCTACACCTTC
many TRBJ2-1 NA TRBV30 CAWSEAGFPSLFF TGTGCCTGGAGTGAAGCGGGCTTTCCAAGTCTGTTCTTC
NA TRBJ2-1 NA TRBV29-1 CSVEPQGSYNEQFF TGCAGCGTTGAACCCCAGGGATCCTACAATGAGCAGTTCTTC
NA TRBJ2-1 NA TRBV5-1 CASSSNLYNEQFF TGCGCCAGCAGCTCAAACCTATACAATGAGCAGTTCTTC
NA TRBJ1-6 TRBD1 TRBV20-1 CSARTTGIRNSPLHF TGCAGTGCTAGGACGACAGGGATAAGAAATTCACCCCTCCACTTT
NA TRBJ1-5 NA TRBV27 CASSLSPRTDDQPQHF TGTGCCAGCAGTCTATCTCCGCGGACAGATGATCAGCCCCAGCATTTT
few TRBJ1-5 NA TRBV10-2 CASSTSGPQPQHF TGCGCCAGCAGTACCTCAGGGCCTCAGCCCCAGCATTTT
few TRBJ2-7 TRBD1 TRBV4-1 CASSQGGQGILYEQYF TGCGCCAGCAGCCAAGGGGGACAGGGAATTCTCTACGAGCAGTACTTC
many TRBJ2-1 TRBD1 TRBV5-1 CASSRMDRSNEQFF TGCGCCAGCAGCAGAATGGACAGGAGCAATGAGCAGTTCTTC
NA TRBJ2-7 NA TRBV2 CASSPAYEQYF TGTGCCAGCAGTCCCGCCTACGAGCAGTACTTC
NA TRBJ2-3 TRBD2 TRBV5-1 CASSHETSGRADTQYF TGCGCCAGCAGCCATGAAACTAGCGGGAGGGCAGATACGCAGTATTTT
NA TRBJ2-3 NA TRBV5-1 CASSLGLTGPDTQYF TGCGCCAGCAGCTTGGGACTCACCGGCCCAGATACGCAGTATTTT
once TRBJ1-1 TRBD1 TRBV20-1 CSAGQGAHTEAFF TGCAGTGCTGGACAGGGGGCGCACACTGAAGCTTTCTTT
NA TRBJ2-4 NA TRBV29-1 CSVAITGMNIQYF TGCAGCGTAGCAATAACAGGGATGAACATTCAGTACTTC
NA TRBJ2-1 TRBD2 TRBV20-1 CSASVGGGSYNEQFF TGCAGTGCTAGCGTCGGGGGGGGCTCCTACAATGAGCAGTTCTTC
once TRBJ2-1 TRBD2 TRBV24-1 CATSETSGRGSEQFF TGTGCCACCAGTGAAACTAGCGGAAGGGGCTCGGAGCAGTTCTTC
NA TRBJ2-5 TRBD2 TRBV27 CASSSQREGETQYF TGTGCCAGCAGCTCACAGCGGGAAGGGGAGACCCAGTACTTC
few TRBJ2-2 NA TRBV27 CASSLSRTGELFF TGTGCCAGCAGTTTGTCTCGTACCGGGGAGCTGTTTTTT
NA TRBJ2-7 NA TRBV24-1 CATSDGGGYEQYF TGTGCCACCAGTGATGGCGGCGGCTACGAGCAGTACTTC
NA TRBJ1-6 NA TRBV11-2 CASSLGVYNSPLHF TGTGCCAGCAGCTTGGGGGTGTATAATTCACCCCTCCACTTT
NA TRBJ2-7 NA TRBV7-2 CASSPFSEGFSEQYF TGTGCCAGCAGCCCTTTTAGCGAGGGGTTCAGCGAGCAGTACTTC
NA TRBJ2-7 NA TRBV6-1 CASSESRRSTYEQYF TGTGCCAGCAGTGAATCTCGCCGGTCAACCTACGAGCAGTACTTC
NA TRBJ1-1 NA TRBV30 CAWSFSNTEAFF TGTGCCTGGAGCTTTTCGAACACTGAAGCTTTCTTT